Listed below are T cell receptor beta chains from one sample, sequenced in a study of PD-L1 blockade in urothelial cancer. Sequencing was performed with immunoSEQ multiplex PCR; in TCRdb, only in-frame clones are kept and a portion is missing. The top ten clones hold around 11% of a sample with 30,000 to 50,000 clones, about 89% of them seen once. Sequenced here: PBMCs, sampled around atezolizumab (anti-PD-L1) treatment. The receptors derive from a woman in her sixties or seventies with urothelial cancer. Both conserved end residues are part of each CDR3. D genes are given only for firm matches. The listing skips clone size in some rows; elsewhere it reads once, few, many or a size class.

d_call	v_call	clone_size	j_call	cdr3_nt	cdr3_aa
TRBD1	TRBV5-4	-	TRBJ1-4	TGTGCCAGCAGCAGACAGGGGGCGGGTGAAAAACTGTTTTTT	CASSRQGAGEKLFF
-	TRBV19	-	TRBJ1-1	TGTGCCAGTACCTTGTACACTGAAGCTTTCTTT	CASTLYTEAFF
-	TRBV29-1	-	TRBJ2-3	TGCAGCGCCGACGGGCGGTTAGGGGTAGATACGCAGTATTTT	CSADGRLGVDTQYF
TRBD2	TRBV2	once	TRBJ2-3	TGTGCCAGCAGTGACCCAGCGGGAGGCACAGATACGCAGTATTTT	CASSDPAGGTDTQYF
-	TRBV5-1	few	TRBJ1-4	TGCGCCAGCAGCCGAGGGTCTAATGAAAAACTGTTTTTT	CASSRGSNEKLFF
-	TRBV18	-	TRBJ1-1	TGTGCCAGCTCGTCAACAGGGTTCACTGAAGCTTTCTTT	CASSSTGFTEAFF
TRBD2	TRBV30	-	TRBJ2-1	TGTGCCTGGATGGGCGTAGCGGGAGCTCGAAATGAGCAGTTCTTC	CAWMGVAGARNEQFF
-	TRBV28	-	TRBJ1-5	TGTGCCAGTACGGGGGGGGGACGCAATCAGCCCCAGCATTTT	CASTGGGRNQPQHF
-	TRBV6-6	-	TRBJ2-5	TGTGCCAGCAGTTATGGGGCGCGGGAGACCCAGTACTTC	CASSYGARETQYF
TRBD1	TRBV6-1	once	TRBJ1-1	TGTGCCAGCAGGGGGGACAGGTCCACTGAAGCTTTCTTT	CASRGDRSTEAFF
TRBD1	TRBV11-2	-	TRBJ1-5	TGTGCCAGCAGCCGGGACAGGGGGAGCAATCAGCCCCAGCATTTT	CASSRDRGSNQPQHF
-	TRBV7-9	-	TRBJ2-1	TGTGCCAGCAGCTCCGGAGAAACCTCCTACAATGAGCAGTTCTTC	CASSSGETSYNEQFF
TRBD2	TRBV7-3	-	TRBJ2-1	TGTGCCAGCAGCGCACAGGGCGGGAGGAGCCCCCGTGGGGACAATGAGCAGTTCTTC	CASSAQGGRSPRGDNEQFF
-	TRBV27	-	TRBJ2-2	TGTGCCAGCAGCTCGTTGCGGGCGCACGGGGAGCTGTTTTTT	CASSSLRAHGELFF
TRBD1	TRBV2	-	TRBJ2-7	TGTGCCAGCAGCCCCTCGGGACAGGAAAGGGAGCAGTACTTC	CASSPSGQEREQYF
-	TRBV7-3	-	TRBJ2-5	TGTGCCAGCAGCCAAGGGGGACCGGGAGAGACCCAGTACTTC	CASSQGGPGETQYF
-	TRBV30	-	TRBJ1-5	TGTGCCTGGAGTGTCAGGGTTGGTCAGCCCCAGCATTTT	CAWSVRVGQPQHF
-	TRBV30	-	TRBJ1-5	TGTGCCTGGAGTGACGGGACACCAAGCAATCAGCCCCAGCATTTT	CAWSDGTPSNQPQHF
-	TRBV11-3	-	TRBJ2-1	TGTGCCAGCAGCTTAGAGGACAGCTACTACAATGAGCAGTTCTTC	CASSLEDSYYNEQFF
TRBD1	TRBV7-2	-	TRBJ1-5	TGTGCCAGCAGCTTACAGGGGGCAACGGGACAGCCCCAGCATTTT	CASSLQGATGQPQHF
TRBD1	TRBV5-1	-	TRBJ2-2	TGCGCCAGCGGGGAGACAGGGAAGTCCACCGGGGAGCTGTTTTTT	CASGETGKSTGELFF
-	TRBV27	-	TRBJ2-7	TGTGCCAGCAGTTCCTCGCACGGGGAGCAGTACTTC	CASSSSHGEQYF
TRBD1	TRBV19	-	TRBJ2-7	TGTGCCAGTAGTATGCAGGGGGAGACTTACGAGCAGTACTTC	CASSMQGETYEQYF
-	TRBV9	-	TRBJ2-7	TGTGCCAGCAGCGTAACAGGGAGCTCCTACGAGCAGTACTTC	CASSVTGSSYEQYF
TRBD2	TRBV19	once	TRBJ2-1	TGTGCCAGTAGTGTTAGCGGGAGTAGCTACAATGAGCAGTTCTTC	CASSVSGSSYNEQFF
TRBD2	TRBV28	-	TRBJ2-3	TGTGCCAGCCAAAGCGGGAGGAGGTCAGATACGCAGTATTTT	CASQSGRRSDTQYF
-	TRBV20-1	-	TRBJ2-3	TGCAGTGCTAGAGTCGGTACGCAGTATTTT	CSARVGTQYF
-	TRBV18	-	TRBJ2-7	TGTGCCAGCTCCCCGGGACACGGGGACTACGAGCAGTACTTC	CASSPGHGDYEQYF
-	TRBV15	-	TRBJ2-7	TGTGCCACCAGCAGAGGCGGGCCCTCCTACGAGCAGTACTTC	CATSRGGPSYEQYF
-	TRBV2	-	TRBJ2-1	TGTGCCAGCAGGGCGGGATTCTACAATGAGCAGTTCTTC	CASRAGFYNEQFF
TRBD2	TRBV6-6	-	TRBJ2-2	TGTGCCAGCAGCGTAAAGGGAGGGCTGGGGGAGCTGTTTTTT	CASSVKGGLGELFF
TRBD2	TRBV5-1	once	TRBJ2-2	TGCGCCAGCAGCTTGACTAGCGGGAGGGCCGGGGAGCTGTTTTTT	CASSLTSGRAGELFF
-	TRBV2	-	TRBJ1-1	TGTGCCAGCAGTGACAGGAACACTGAAGCTTTCTTT	CASSDRNTEAFF
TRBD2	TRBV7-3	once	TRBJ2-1	TGTGCCAGCAGCCGGGAGGGACCAGGTCCACGGGTCAATGAGCAGTTCTTC	CASSREGPGPRVNEQFF
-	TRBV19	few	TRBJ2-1	TGTGCCAGTCAAACTGGCGGAGGACGCTACAATGAGCAGTTCTTC	CASQTGGGRYNEQFF
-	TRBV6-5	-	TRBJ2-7	TGTGCCAGCAGACAGGGCGCCTACGAGCAGTACTTC	CASRQGAYEQYF
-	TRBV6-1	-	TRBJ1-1	TGTGCCAGCAGTGAACCCCTCAGAGGTGATACTGAAGCTTTCTTT	CASSEPLRGDTEAFF
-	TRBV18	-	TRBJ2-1	TGTGCCAGCTCACCACGGGGCGGAGAGTACAATGAGCAGTTCTTC	CASSPRGGEYNEQFF
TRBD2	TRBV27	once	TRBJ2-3	TGTGCCAGCAGATACCTAGCGGGAGGGCCTAGAGATACGCAGTATTTT	CASRYLAGGPRDTQYF
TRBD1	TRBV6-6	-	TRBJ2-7	TGTGGATGGTACGGACAGGGGGCGGTCGAGCAGTACTTC	CGWYGQGAVEQYF
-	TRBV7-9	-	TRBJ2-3	TGTGCCAGCAGCTTAAATCGAAAAAGCCTCACAGATACGCAGTATTTT	CASSLNRKSLTDTQYF
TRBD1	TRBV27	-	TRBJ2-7	TGTGCCAGCAGGGAAGACAGGGGGCGCCTAGCGCGGGAGCAGTACTTC	CASREDRGRLAREQYF
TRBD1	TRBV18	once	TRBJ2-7	TGTGCCAGCTCACTGACCCCGGACAGGGGGGTTCGATACGAGCAGTACTTC	CASSLTPDRGVRYEQYF
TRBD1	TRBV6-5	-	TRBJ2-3	TGTGCCAGCAGTTCCCGGGACAGGGGTTCAGATACGCAGTATTTT	CASSSRDRGSDTQYF
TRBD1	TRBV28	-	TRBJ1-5	TGTGCCAGCAGTTTGCCCCAAGGGGGACAGCAGCCCCAGCATTTT	CASSLPQGGQQPQHF
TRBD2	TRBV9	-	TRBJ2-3	TGTGCCAGCAGCCCTCAGACTAGCGGATTCACAGATACGCAGTATTTT	CASSPQTSGFTDTQYF
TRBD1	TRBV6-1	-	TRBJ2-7	TGTGCCAGCAGGCGCCAGGGACAGGGGATAGAGCAGTACTTC	CASRRQGQGIEQYF
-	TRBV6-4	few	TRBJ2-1	TGTGCCAGCAGTGACTCGGCTTACAATGAGCAGTTCTTC	CASSDSAYNEQFF
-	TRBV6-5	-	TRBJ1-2	TGTGCCAGCAGTCTAAGCTCAGGGGCTGGCTACACCTTC	CASSLSSGAGYTF
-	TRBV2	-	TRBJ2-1	TGTGCCAGCGGATCGCTCAGGGGACGCTGGCGGGAGTTCTTC	CASGSLRGRWREFF
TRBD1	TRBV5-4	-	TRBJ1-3	TGTGCCAGCAGGGAAGGGGGCACAAGTACGTCTGGAAACACCATATATTTT	CASREGGTSTSGNTIYF
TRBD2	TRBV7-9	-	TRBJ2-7	TGTGCCAGCACCCAGGAAGCGGGAGGTTCCTACGAGCAGTACTTC	CASTQEAGGSYEQYF
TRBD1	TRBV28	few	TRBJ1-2	TGTGCCAGCACCTTGCGGCAGGGGGCTAGGGGCTACACCTTC	CASTLRQGARGYTF
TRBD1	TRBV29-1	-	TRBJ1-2	TGCAGCGTTGGCCCGATAGGGGGCTACGGCTACACCTTC	CSVGPIGGYGYTF
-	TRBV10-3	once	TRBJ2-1	TGTGCCATCAGTGGGGGCGGGGACTACAATGAGCAGTTCTTC	CAISGGGDYNEQFF
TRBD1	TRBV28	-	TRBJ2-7	TGTGCCAGCAGTGGCCTTGGGACAGGGGGGATCTACGAGCAGTACTTC	CASSGLGTGGIYEQYF
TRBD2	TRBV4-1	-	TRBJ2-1	TGCGCCAGCAGCCAATCTCCTGGGCGGGGGGGAACCTACAATGAGCAGTTCTTC	CASSQSPGRGGTYNEQFF
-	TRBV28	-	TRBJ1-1	TGTGCCAGCAGTTTATTAAGTAAACAGAGTGAAGCTTTCTTT	CASSLLSKQSEAFF